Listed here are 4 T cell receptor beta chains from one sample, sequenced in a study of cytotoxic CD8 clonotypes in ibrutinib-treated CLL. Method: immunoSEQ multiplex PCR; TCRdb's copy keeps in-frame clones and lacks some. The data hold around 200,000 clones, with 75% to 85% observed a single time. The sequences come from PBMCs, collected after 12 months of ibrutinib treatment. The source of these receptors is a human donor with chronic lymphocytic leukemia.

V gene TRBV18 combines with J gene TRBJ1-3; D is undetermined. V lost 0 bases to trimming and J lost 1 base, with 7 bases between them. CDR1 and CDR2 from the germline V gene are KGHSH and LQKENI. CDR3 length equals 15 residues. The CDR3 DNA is TGTGCCAGCTCACCACCCGTCCTTTCTGGAAACACCATATATTTT. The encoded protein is CASSPPVLSGNTIYF.

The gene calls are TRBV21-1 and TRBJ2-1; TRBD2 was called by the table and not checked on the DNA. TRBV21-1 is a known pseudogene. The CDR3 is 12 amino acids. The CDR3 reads CASPREHNEQFF. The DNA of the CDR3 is TGTGCCAGCCCCCGCGAACACAATGAGCAGTTCTTC.

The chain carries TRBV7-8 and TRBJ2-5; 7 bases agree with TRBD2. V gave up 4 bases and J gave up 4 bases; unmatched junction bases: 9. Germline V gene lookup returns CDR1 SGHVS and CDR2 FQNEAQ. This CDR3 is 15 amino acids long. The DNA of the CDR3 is TGTGCCAGCAGCTCCCTGGGACTACAAGGAGAGACCCAGTACTTC. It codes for CASSSLGLQGETQYF. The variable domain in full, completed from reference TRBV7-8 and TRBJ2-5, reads GAGVSQSPRYKVAKRGQDVALRCDPISGHVSLFWYQQALGQGPEFLTYFQNEAQLDKSGLPSDRFFAERPEGSVSTLKIQRTQQEDSAVYLCASSSLGLQGETQYFGPGTRLLVL.

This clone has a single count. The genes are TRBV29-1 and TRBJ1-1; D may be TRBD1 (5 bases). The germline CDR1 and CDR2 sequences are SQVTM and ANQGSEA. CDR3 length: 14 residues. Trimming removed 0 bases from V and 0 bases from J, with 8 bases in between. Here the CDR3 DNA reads TGCAGCGTTGAAGATCGGGGGTTGAACACTGAAGCTTTCTTT. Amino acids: CSVEDRGLNTEAFF.